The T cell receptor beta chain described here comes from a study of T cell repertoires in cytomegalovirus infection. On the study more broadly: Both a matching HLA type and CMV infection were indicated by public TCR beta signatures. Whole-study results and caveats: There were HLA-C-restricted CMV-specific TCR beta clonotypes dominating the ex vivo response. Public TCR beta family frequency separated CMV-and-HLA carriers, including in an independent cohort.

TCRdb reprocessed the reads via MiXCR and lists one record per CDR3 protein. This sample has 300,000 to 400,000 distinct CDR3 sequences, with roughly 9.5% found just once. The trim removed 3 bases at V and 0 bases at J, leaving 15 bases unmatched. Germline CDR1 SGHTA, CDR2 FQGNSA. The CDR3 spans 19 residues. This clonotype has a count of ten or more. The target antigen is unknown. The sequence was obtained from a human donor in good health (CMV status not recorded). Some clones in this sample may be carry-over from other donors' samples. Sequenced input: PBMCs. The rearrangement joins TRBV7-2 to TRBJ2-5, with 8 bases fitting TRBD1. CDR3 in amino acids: CASSFPGQVGPWYQETQYF. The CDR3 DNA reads TGTGCCAGCAGCTTTCCGGGACAGGTGGGCCCATGGTACCAAGAGACCCAGTACTTC.